This TCR beta chain is from a study of blood T cell repertoires in COVID-19. Study-level information: The United States, Italy and Spain provided the acute and convalescent COVID-19 samples.

Clones were sequenced by immunoSEQ multiplex PCR, and TCRdb holds only the in-frame ones, with some missing. This repertoire shows hundreds of thousands of clones, 75% to 90% found once; its top ten account for 9.5% to 13%. This CDR3 is 16 amino acids long. The V and J ends lost 6 bases and 1 base, in that order; junction bases with no gene match: 9. Germline values: CDR1 SNHLY, CDR2 FYNNEI. Sequencing used peripheral blood. The source of this sequence is an older woman with COVID-19, enrolled during active disease. This chain links TRBV2 with TRBJ1-5, with 7 positions matching TRBD1. CDR3 residues: CASSLKPGQSNQPQHF. The CDR3 DNA is TGTGCCAGCAGCCTCAAGCCGGGACAGAGCAATCAGCCCCAGCATTTT.